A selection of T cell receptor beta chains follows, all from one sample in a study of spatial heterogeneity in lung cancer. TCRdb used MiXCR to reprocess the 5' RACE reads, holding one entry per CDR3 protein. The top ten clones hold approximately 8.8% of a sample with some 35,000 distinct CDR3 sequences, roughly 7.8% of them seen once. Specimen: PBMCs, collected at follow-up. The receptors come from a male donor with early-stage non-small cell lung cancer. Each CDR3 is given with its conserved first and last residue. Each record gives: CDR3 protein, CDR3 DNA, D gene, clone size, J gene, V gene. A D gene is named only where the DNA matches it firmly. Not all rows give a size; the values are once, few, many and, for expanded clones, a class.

CDR3: CSARVGPRHEQFF
DNA: TGCAGTGCTAGAGTGGGCCCAAGGCATGAGCAGTTCTTC
D: NA
size: many
J: TRBJ2-1
V: TRBV20-1

CDR3: CASSLGLAGVETQYF
DNA: TGTGCCAGCAGCTTAGGGCTAGCGGGGGTTGAGACCCAGTACTTC
D: TRBD2
size: few
J: TRBJ2-5
V: TRBV7-6

CDR3: CASSLMGPLSPQHF
DNA: TGTGCCAGCAGCTTAATGGGACCGCTCAGCCCCCAGCATTTT
D: NA
size: many
J: TRBJ1-5
V: TRBV7-9

CDR3: CAILGTGRNYNEQFF
DNA: TGTGCCATCCTAGGCACAGGGCGAAACTACAATGAGCAGTTCTTC
D: NA
size: few
J: TRBJ2-1
V: TRBV2

CDR3: CASRKQETAYEQYF
DNA: TGTGCCAGTCGGAAACAGGAGACGGCCTACGAGCAGTACTTC
D: NA
size: many
J: TRBJ2-7
V: TRBV2

CDR3: CASSATGRGEAFF
DNA: TGTGCCAGTAGTGCCACAGGGAGAGGGGAAGCTTTCTTT
D: NA
size: many
J: TRBJ1-1
V: TRBV19

CDR3: CTSSLGNRSPLHF
DNA: TGTACCAGCAGTTTAGGGAACCGGTCACCCCTCCACTTT
D: NA
size: NA
J: TRBJ1-6
V: TRBV28

CDR3: CAWSVIRGSTEAFF
DNA: TGTGCCTGGAGCGTGATCAGGGGAAGCACTGAAGCTTTCTTT
D: NA
size: many
J: TRBJ1-1
V: TRBV30

CDR3: CASSSVQGMRQHF
DNA: TGTGCCAGCAGCTCGGTACAGGGAATGCGGCAGCATTTT
D: NA
size: many
J: TRBJ1-5
V: TRBV7-2

CDR3: CASSLGFVNEQFF
DNA: TGTGCCAGCAGCTTAGGGTTTGTCAATGAGCAGTTCTTC
D: NA
size: many
J: TRBJ2-1
V: TRBV11-2

CDR3: CSVGQGERSPLHF
DNA: TGCAGCGTTGGACAGGGGGAAAGATCACCCCTCCACTTT
D: TRBD1
size: many
J: TRBJ1-6
V: TRBV29-1

CDR3: CASSPPTEANVLTF
DNA: TGTGCCAGTAGTCCCCCCACCGAGGCCAACGTCCTGACTTTC
D: NA
size: many
J: TRBJ2-6
V: TRBV19

CDR3: CSARQASLTYEQYF
DNA: TGCAGTGCGCGACAGGCCAGCCTCACCTACGAGCAGTACTTC
D: NA
size: many
J: TRBJ2-7
V: TRBV20-1

CDR3: CASSWLQGAGGPRSTDTQYF
DNA: TGTGCCAGCAGTTGGCTACAGGGAGCGGGGGGGCCGAGGTCAACAGATACGCAGTATTTT
D: TRBD2
size: many
J: TRBJ2-3
V: TRBV12-3/TRBV12-4

CDR3: CASSQGLAGSPYEQYF
DNA: TGTGCCAGCAGTCAGGGGCTAGCGGGGAGCCCCTACGAGCAGTACTTC
D: TRBD2
size: many
J: TRBJ2-7
V: TRBV6-1

CDR3: CASSLGAGDSYGYTF
DNA: TGCGCCAGCAGCTTGGGGGCAGGGGACTCCTATGGCTACACCTTC
D: NA
size: few
J: TRBJ1-2
V: TRBV5-1